A single sample gave rise to the 9 T cell receptor beta chains below, sequenced in a study of T-cell reconstitution after alpha-beta-depleted transplantation in children. For TCRbeta, the library was prepared with unique molecular identifiers. MiXCR, run by TCRdb on the PCR reads, gives a single entry per CDR3 protein. Of about 640,000 distinct CDR3 sequences in the sample, 16% were seen once. The sample consisted of PBMCs from the stem cell graft donor, taken from the stem cell graft. All receptors come from a human donor who donated a stem cell graft to a child with acute myeloid leukemia.

This clonotype occurred a few times. The chain is built from TRBV29-1 and TRBJ2-3, with 10 bases that match TRBD2. Trimming at V came to 4 bases and at J to 5 bases, leaving 3 bases not matched to a gene. Germline values: CDR1 SQVTM, CDR2 ANQGSEA. This CDR3 is 13 amino acids long. CDR3 protein: CSVVRTSGDTQYF. The DNA of the CDR3 is TGCAGCGTTGTCAGGACTAGCGGAGATACGCAGTATTTT.

The chain has TRBV7-2 and TRBJ2-4; D gene unclear. The CDR3 totals 15 residues. V was clipped by 5 bases and J by 1 base, with 12 bases between them. Germline CDR1 and CDR2: SGHTA and FQGNSA. CDR3 residues: CASSPVVGAKNIQYF. The CDR3 nucleotides are TGTGCCAGCAGCCCGGTCGTTGGTGCCAAAAACATTCAGTACTTC.

This clonotype was found many times. V usage is TRBV29-1 and J usage is TRBJ2-2; D remains ambiguous. V gave up 4 bases and J gave up 7 bases, with 10 bases separating them. Germline V gives CDR1 SQVTM, CDR2 ANQGSEA. The CDR3 covers 12 residues. In nucleotides, the CDR3 is TGCAGCGTTGGTTCCGGGCTCGGGGAGCTGTTTTTT. This sequence encodes CSVGSGLGELFF.

This clonotype came up many times. The chain couples TRBV20-1 to TRBJ1-1; D ambiguous. This CDR3 is 11 amino acids long. In germline, CDR1 is DFQATT, CDR2 SNEGSKA (reference sequence). Trimming cost V 5 bases and J 4 bases, with 8 bases left between them. The CDR3 is CSALELTEAFF. The CDR3 nucleotides are TGCAGTGCTCTAGAACTCACTGAAGCTTTCTTT.

J is TRBJ2-5 and V is TRBV5-6, with D perhaps TRBD1 (5 bases). CDR3 size: 14 residues. CDR1 is SGHDT and CDR2 is YYEEEE in the germline V gene. V was shortened by 4 bases and J by 3 bases, with 13 bases between the two germline ends. CDR3 amino acids: CASSRPPQEETQYF. The CDR3 DNA reads as TGTGCCAGCAGCCGACCCCCACAGGAAGAGACCCAGTACTTC.

This chain uses TRBV5-5 with TRBJ2-5; 12 nucleotides line up with TRBD2. The CDR3 covers 17 residues. V was pared by 0 bases and J by 6 bases, with 9 bases of the junction left unmatched. Germline V gene sequence: CDR1 SGHKS, CDR2 YYEKEE (reference sequence). The DNA for the CDR3 is TGTGCCAGCAGCTTGGCCGCTAGCGGGGGGGCAGGGAAGACCCAGTACTTC. Amino acid sequence: CASSLAASGGAGKTQYF.

On this clonotype: This sequence may be a read error, since a much larger clone differs from it by one base. The chain employs TRBV20-1 and TRBJ2-5, with D maybe TRBD2 (5 bases). This CDR3 has 13 residues. In germline, CDR1 is DFQATT, CDR2 SNEGSKA (reference sequence). The CDR3 here is CSATLDSQETPYF. The CDR3 DNA reads TGCAGTGCCACACTGGACTCCCAAGAGACCCCGTACTTC.

About this clonotype: The junction departs from the called germline gene at one end, perhaps through a read error. The chain couples TRBV29-1 to TRBJ1-1; D ambiguous. CDR1 is SQVTM and CDR2 is ANQGSEA in the germline V gene. This CDR3 contains 11 residues. The CDR3 loop is CSVGQNAEAFF. The CDR3 DNA sequence: TGCAGCGTTGGTCAGAACGCTGAAGCTTTCTTT.

This clonotype occurred many times. V gene TRBV15 combines with J gene TRBJ2-3; no clear D gene. The CDR3 consists of 13 residues. The germline CDR1 and CDR2 sequences are LNHNV and YYDKDF (reference sequence). With 4 bases removed from V and 6 bases from J, the gap between germline ends came to 11 bases. This CDR3 is CATSISWPDTQYF. The CDR3, as DNA: TGTGCCACCAGCATTTCTTGGCCGGATACGCAGTATTTT.